This TCR beta chain was profiled in a study of Ad26.COV2.S vaccination and SARS-CoV-2 variants. Study as a whole: By the intramuscular route, Ad26.COV2.S was given once, or twice 56 days apart.

The V end was cut by 3 bases, the J end by 4 bases, with 12 bases between. Germline V gives CDR1 LNHDA, CDR2 SQIVND (reference sequence). The CDR3 sequence is 14 residues long. Generated by immunoSEQ multiplex PCR, the TCRdb table keeps only in-frame clones and is missing some. The sample contains around 450,000 clones, roughly nine tenths of which appear only once. Documented treatment: roughly 18 received Ad26.COV2.S at low or high dose, single or two shots; about 5 received placebo; per-sample allocation not given. Day 63 after the first injection of vaccine or placebo was the sampling time. Aged 18-55 years, donor was enrolled in Boston in 2020. Ad26.COV2.S expressed prefusion-stabilized spike from the original Wuhan strain.

The chain employs TRBV19 and TRBJ1-1; the D gene is possibly TRBD1 (5 bases). The specimen was peripheral blood, collected in a trial of Ad26.COV2.S vaccine versus placebo. The origin of this receptor is a person between 18 and 65 years old who received the Ad26.COV2.S COVID-19 vaccine or a placebo. Here the CDR3 DNA reads TGTGCCAGTAGTATTTTCAGGGCTAGCACTGAAGCTTTCTTT. Translation: CASSIFRASTEAFF.